The 15 T cell receptor beta chains given below trace back to one sample, sequenced in a study of T and B cells in COVID-19 patients. Each TRB amplification used roughly 240-550 ng of genomic DNA from blood. BIOMED2 TRB-A/B primer pools were used in multiplex TRB PCR. TCRdb called the multiplex PCR reads again in MiXCR, with one record for every CDR3 protein. Among about a thousand distinct CDR3 sequences listed, around 21% were seen once. The sample consisted of blood. Source of these receptors: a human donor with active COVID-19. The donor label of this sample is uncertain.

Within the sample, this clonotype is medium-sized (0.01 to 0.1%). The chain is built from TRBV5-5 and TRBJ1-6; maybe TRBD1 (5 bases). This CDR3 spans 15 amino acids. Looked up from germline, CDR1 is SGHKS and CDR2 is YYEKEE (reference sequence). Trimming removed 4 bases from V and 5 bases from J, with 13 bases in between. The CDR3 reads CASSPPGTDNSPLHF. In DNA form, the CDR3 reads TGTGCCAGCAGCCCCCCGGGGACGGATAATTCACCCCTCCACTTT.

The gene calls are TRBV28 and TRBJ2-5, with 9 bases identical to TRBD2. Unmatched junction bases numbered 8, after V lost 4 bases and J lost 5 bases. CDR1 is MDHEN, CDR2 SYDVKM, per germline. The CDR3 has 15 amino acids. The CDR3 bases are TGTGCCAGCAGTTCGCCGGCGGGAGGGCGGGAGACCCAGTACTTC. It is translated as CASSSPAGGRETQYF.

V gene TRBV18 combines with J gene TRBJ1-1; 10 nucleotides line up with TRBD1. Germline values: CDR1 KGHSH, CDR2 LQKENI. The CDR3 loop spans 15 amino acids. Losses at the gene ends were 3 bases for V and 5 bases for J; bases not matched to a gene: 6. CDR3 DNA sequence: TGTGCCAGCTCACCGGACAGGGGGAGCTGGACTGAAGCTTTCTTT. The encoded protein is CASSPDRGSWTEAFF.

This clonotype rates as medium-sized (0.01 to 0.1%). This chain links TRBV5-6 with TRBJ1-2; weak D call: TRBD1 (5 bases). The germline gives CDR1 SGHDT, CDR2 YYEEEE. Trimming took 3 bases from V and 4 from J, leaving 10 bases between them. The CDR3 is 13 amino acids. The chain's CDR3 is CASSSGATYGYTF. DNA of the CDR3: TGTGCCAGCAGCTCTGGGGCCACCTATGGCTACACCTTC.

The genes are TRBV4-3 and TRBJ2-5; D is perhaps TRBD1 (7 bases). Germline values: CDR1 LGHNA, CDR2 YSLEER. V lost 0 bases and J 5 bases, leaving 16 bases between the germline ends. This CDR3 spans 16 amino acids. CDR3 bases: TGCGCCAGCAGCCAAGATGGGGGGACAGTTCCGGAGACCCAGTACTTC. As protein: CASSQDGGTVPETQYF.

The rearrangement joins TRBV4-1 to TRBJ1-4; the match to TRBD1 covers 7 bases. This CDR3 has 16 residues. Germline CDR1 is MGHRA and CDR2 is YSYEKL. Trimming removed 0 bases from V and 2 bases from J; junction bases left unmatched: 3. The CDR3 is CASSQDGGGTNEKLFF. The CDR3 nucleotides are TGCGCCAGCAGCCAAGATGGAGGGGGCACTAATGAAAAACTGTTTTTT.

This clonotype is categorized as large. The chain couples TRBV19 to TRBJ2-3; 7 nucleotides line up with TRBD1. CDR1 LNHDA and CDR2 SQIVND come from the germline V gene (reference sequence). V lost 5 bases, J lost 2 bases, and 10 bases stayed unmatched. CDR3 size: 16 residues. The CDR3 is CASSVWGDRDTDTQYF. The CDR3 DNA is TGTGCCAGTAGTGTCTGGGGTGACAGGGACACAGATACGCAGTATTTT.

Relative to its sample, this clonotype is medium-sized. The chain is built from TRBV18 and TRBJ1-2, with D perhaps TRBD1 (5 bases). V was pared by 1 base and J by 3 bases, with 6 bases between. This CDR3 contains 13 residues. Germline-derived CDR1 and CDR2 are KGHSH and LQKENI. The chain's CDR3 is CASSPQTDYGYTF. In DNA, the CDR3 is TGTGCCAGCTCACCACAGACAGACTATGGCTACACCTTC.

This clonotype was observed many times. The chain recombines TRBV18 with TRBJ1-1, with D tentatively TRBD1 (5 bases). V shed 2 bases and J shed 2 bases, with 9 bases lying between them. The CDR3 is 14 residues long. Germline lookup yields CDR1 KGHSH and CDR2 LQKENI. The CDR3 region is CASSPGAGNTEAFF. As DNA, the CDR3 is TGTGCCAGCTCACCAGGGGCAGGCAACACTGAAGCTTTCTTT.

J is TRBJ1-5 and V is TRBV6-1, with 9 bases that match TRBD1. From germline, CDR1 is MNHNS and CDR2 SASEGT. J gave up 5 bases and V 8 bases, and 10 bases lay outside the gene matches. This CDR3 contains 15 residues. The CDR3 DNA reads as TGTGCCAGCCGGGGGGGGACAGGGTGGGATCAGCCCCAGCATTTT. Protein sequence: CASRGGTGWDQPQHF.

Relative to its sample, this clonotype is medium-sized (0.01 to 0.1%). The genes are TRBV6-2 or TRBV6-3 and TRBJ2-1; 13 bases fit TRBD2. V was clipped by 6 bases and J by 1 base; unmatched bases: 3. Germline lookup yields CDR1 MNHEY and CDR2 SVGEGT. This CDR3 is built from 16 residues. The CDR3 sequence: CASRRTSGSSYNEQFF. CDR3 in DNA: TGTGCCAGCAGAAGGACTAGCGGGAGTTCCTACAATGAGCAGTTCTTC.

With regard to this clonotype: One end of the junction fails to match germline, which may point to a read error. The V call is TRBV6-5, the J call TRBJ1-2, with no clear D. CDR1 and CDR2 from the germline V gene are MNHEY and SVGAGI. The CDR3 length is 16 residues. The CDR3 bases are TGTGTCAGCAGTGAAGCCGGGAGATGGGGAGCGTATGGCTACACCTTC. Translation gives CVSSEAGRWGAYGYTF.

This clonotype qualifies as medium-sized. The chain uses TRBV5-6 and TRBJ2-6; tentatively, D is TRBD1 (6 bases). CDR1 and CDR2 (germline): SGHDT, YYEEEE. This CDR3 comprises 17 residues. V lost 3 bases and J 0 bases, leaving 13 bases between the germline ends. The CDR3 DNA reads TGTGCCAGCAGCTCGACAGGTATACGCTCTGGGGCCAACGTCCTGACTTTC. It encodes CASSSTGIRSGANVLTF.

Note on this clonotype: The junction does not match germline at one end; this may be a read error. The chain carries TRBV5-1 and TRBJ2-5; no definite D call. CDR1 is SGHRS and CDR2 is YFSETQ in the germline V gene. The CDR3 contains 16 residues. The CDR3 reads CASRLAGRRTQETQYF. The CDR3 nucleotides are TGCGCCAGCAGGTTGGCCGGTCGGAGAACCCAAGAGACCCAGTACTTC.

This clonotype turned up a few times. The rearrangement uses TRBV5-1 and TRBJ2-1; 8 nucleotides agree with TRBD2. The CDR3 is 13 residues long. V gave up 4 bases and J gave up 7 bases; unmatched junction bases: 4. The germline V gene encodes CDR1 SGHRS and CDR2 YFSETQ. As DNA, the CDR3 is TGCGCCAGCAGCCCCGGGGGGGTAAATGAGCAGTTCTTC. Translation gives CASSPGGVNEQFF.